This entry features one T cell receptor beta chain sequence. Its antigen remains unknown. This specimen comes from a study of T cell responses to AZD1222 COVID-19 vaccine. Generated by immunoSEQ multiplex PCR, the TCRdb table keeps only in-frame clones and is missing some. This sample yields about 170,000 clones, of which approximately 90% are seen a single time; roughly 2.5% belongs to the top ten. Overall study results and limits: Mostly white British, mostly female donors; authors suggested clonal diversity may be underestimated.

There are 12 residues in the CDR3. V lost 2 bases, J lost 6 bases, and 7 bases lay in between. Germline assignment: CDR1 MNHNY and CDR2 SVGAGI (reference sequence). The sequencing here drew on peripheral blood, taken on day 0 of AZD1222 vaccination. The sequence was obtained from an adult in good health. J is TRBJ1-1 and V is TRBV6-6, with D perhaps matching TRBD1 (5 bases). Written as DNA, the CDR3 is TGTGCCAGCAGTTACGGACAATCTGAAGCTTTCTTT. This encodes CASSYGQSEAFF.